Shown below are 12 T cell receptor beta chains from a single sample sequenced in a study of blood T cell repertoires in COVID-19. Some clones are missing from TCRdb's copy, which holds only in-frame ones; the method was immunoSEQ multiplex PCR. Among about 270,000 clones, approximately 90% were seen once, and the ten largest hold 2.8%. The sequenced sample consisted of PBMCs or T cells enriched from blood (not recorded which). The receptors were gathered from a man aged 35 to 55 who had been exposed to COVID-19.

The CDR3 coding sequence is TGTGCCAGCAGCGCCCGGGACTTTCAGGGGGGCACTGAAGCTTTCTTT. Protein: CASSARDFQGGTEAFF. The genes are TRBV7-8 and TRBJ1-1, with 7 bases aligning to TRBD1. Germline values: CDR1 SGHVS, CDR2 FQNEAQ. There are 16 residues in the CDR3. The ends lost 5 bases at V and 4 bases at J; junction bases unmatched: 13.

This chain uses TRBV28 with TRBJ2-7; 7 nucleotides line up with TRBD1. The CDR3 extends over 13 amino acids. Trimming took 5 bases from V and 3 from J; bases not matched to a gene: 4. CDR1 MDHEN and CDR2 SYDVKM come from the germline V gene. The CDR3 DNA is TGTGCCAGCAGTCGACAGGGAAACTACGAGCAGTACTTC. The encoded protein is CASSRQGNYEQYF.

The CDR3 DNA follows: TGCGCCAGCAGCCAACCAAGCGGGGCCCTCATGAACGAGCAGTACTTC. The encoded protein is CASSQPSGALMNEQYF. The genes are TRBV4-1 and TRBJ2-7, with TRBD2 matching 7 bases. Germline assignment: CDR1 MGHRA and CDR2 YSYEKL. V lost 2 bases and J lost 5; bases outside the gene matches: 12. CDR3 length: 16 amino acids.

This clone was counted once. The V call is TRBV29-1, the J call TRBJ2-7; D may be TRBD2 (7 bases). CDR1 and CDR2 (germline): SQVTM, ANQGSEA. The germline V and J ends were trimmed by 6 bases and 1 base, with 16 bases remaining between them. The CDR3 is made up of 14 amino acids. CDR3 region: CSVALRGGSYEQYF. The CDR3 coding sequence is TGCAGCGTGGCGCTTAGGGGGGGGTCCTACGAGCAGTACTTC.

This chain joins TRBV11-2 and TRBJ2-3, with D unresolved. The CDR3 loop spans 15 amino acids. The germline V and J ends were trimmed by 1 base and 0 bases, with 8 bases remaining between them. Germline V gene sequence: CDR1 SGHAT, CDR2 FQNNGV. In DNA form, the CDR3 reads TGTGCCAGCAGCTTAGCCCAGTTGAGCACAGATACGCAGTATTTT. Its protein is CASSLAQLSTDTQYF.

The gene calls are TRBV7-9 and TRBJ1-3; possible D gene TRBD1, 5 bases. Trimming took off 0 bases at V and 0 bases at J, with 12 bases between the two ends. Germline CDR1 reads SEHNR; CDR2 reads FQNEAQ (reference sequence). CDR3 length: 17 amino acids. CDR3 nucleotides: TGTGCCAGCAGCTTAGCAGGGGCAGGCCGCTCTGGAAACACCATATATTTT. Protein product: CASSLAGAGRSGNTIYF. The complete variable domain, with remaining parts taken from reference TRBV7-9 and TRBJ1-3, reads DTGVSQNPRHKITKRGQNVTFRCDPISEHNRLYWYRQTLGQGPEFLTYFQNEAQLEKSRLLSDRFSAERPKGSFSTLEIQRTEQGDSAMYLCASSLAGAGRSGNTIYFGEGSWLTVV.

V usage is TRBV5-6 and J usage is TRBJ2-1; tentative D call: TRBD1 (6 bases). The CDR3 covers 16 residues. Germline V CDR1 and CDR2: SGHDT, YYEEEE. V lost 0 bases and J lost 2, with 12 bases in between. The CDR3 sequence: CASSLDGRGAYNEQFF. Here the CDR3 DNA reads TGTGCCAGCAGCTTGGACGGCAGGGGAGCCTACAATGAGCAGTTCTTC. Full variable domain (rest looked up from reference TRBV5-6 and TRBJ2-1): DAGVTQSPTHLIKTRGQQVTLRCSPKSGHDTVSWYQQALGQGPQFIFQYYEEEERQRGNFPDRFSGHQFPNYSSELNVNALLLGDSALYLCASSLDGRGAYNEQFFGPGTRLTVL.

This clone appeared once. This chain joins TRBV30 and TRBJ2-7; TRBD2 agrees at 11 bases. V lost 7 bases, J lost 2 bases, and 1 base stayed unmatched. CDR1 and CDR2 from the germline V gene are GTSNPN and SVGIG (reference sequence). CDR3 size: 12 residues. The CDR3 sequence is CAYSGRAYEQYF. In nucleotides, the CDR3 is TGTGCCTATAGCGGGAGGGCCTACGAGCAGTACTTC.

V is TRBV12-3 or TRBV12-4 and J is TRBJ1-2; D remains unclear. This CDR3 has 11 amino acids. Between the trimmed V and J ends, which lost 6 bases and 4 bases, there was a span of 6 bases. CDR3: CASSLSYGYTF. Written as DNA, the CDR3 is TGTGCCAGCAGCCTCAGCTATGGCTACACCTTC.

The chain links TRBV18 to TRBJ1-3; no reliable D call. The CDR3 totals 14 residues. CDR1 is KGHSH, CDR2 LQKENI, per germline. Trimming took off 2 bases at V and 4 bases at J, with 9 bases between the two ends. CDR3 loop: CASSPKGAGNTIYF. The DNA for the CDR3 is TGTGCCAGCTCACCAAAGGGAGCCGGAAACACCATATATTTT.

This clone has just one count. This sequence joins TRBV7-3 and TRBJ2-3, with D perhaps TRBD1 (6 bases). V lost 6 bases to trimming and J lost 6 bases, with 13 bases between them. This CDR3 spans 13 amino acids. Germline V gene data show CDR1 as SGHTA and CDR2 as FQGTGA. For the CDR3, the DNA is TGTGCCAGCAGGAACACAGGGCAGGATACGCAGTATTTT. Its translation is CASRNTGQDTQYF.

The rearrangement links TRBV29-1 to TRBJ2-2; D unclear. V was pared by 7 bases and J by 1 base, with 7 bases between. The CDR3 runs to 12 residues. CDR1 and CDR2 (germline): SQVTM, ANQGSEA. The CDR3 sequence: CSGLQNTGELFF. The CDR3, as DNA: TGCAGCGGACTTCAGAACACCGGGGAGCTGTTTTTT.